These 31 T cell receptor beta chains came from one sample sequenced in a study of neoadjuvant anti-PD-1 for oral cavity cancer. Profiling relied on immunoSEQ multiplex PCR, and the TCRdb table lists in-frame clones only, not all of them. The sample holds 8,000 or so clones, roughly 60% seen once. Time point given: after neoadjuvant nivolumab, at surgical resection. Sample: PBMCs, taken after nivolumab (anti-PD-1) treatment. All receptors derive from a person aged 40 to 85 with oral cavity squamous cell carcinoma.

The V gene is TRBV19, the J gene TRBJ1-5; 7 positions agree with TRBD1. The junction had 7 bases not matched to a gene; V was cut back by 4 bases and J by 4 bases. Per germline, CDR1 LNHDA and CDR2 SQIVND (reference sequence). This CDR3 has 15 amino acids. The CDR3 loop is CASSRETGWNQPQHF. The CDR3 DNA follows: TGTGCCAGTAGTAGGGAGACAGGGTGGAATCAGCCCCAGCATTTT.

This clone was counted between two and nine times. The genes are TRBV25-1 and TRBJ1-2, with 9 nucleotides matching TRBD1. J gave up 7 bases and V 0 bases, and 6 bases lay outside the gene matches. Germline CDR1 MGHDK, CDR2 SYGVNS. The length of the CDR3 is 15 residues. CDR3 loop: CASSEYGQGQRGYTF. CDR3 DNA: TGTGCCAGCAGTGAATACGGACAGGGGCAGCGTGGCTACACCTTC.

CDR3 loop: CASSESTSGGETQYF. CDR3 nucleotide sequence: TGCGCCAGCAGTGAGTCCACTAGCGGAGGGGAGACCCAGTACTTC. The gene calls are TRBV10-1 and TRBJ2-5; 8 bases fit TRBD2. The J segment lost 5 bases and the V segment lost 0 bases, leaving 5 bases of the junction unmatched. Germline loops: CDR1 WNHNN, CDR2 SYGVQD (reference sequence). This CDR3 is 15 amino acids long.

This clone was recorded only once. The chain is built from TRBV5-5 and TRBJ2-2; D gene ambiguous. Trimming took off 4 bases at V and 0 bases at J, with 10 bases between the two ends. CDR3 length: 15 amino acids. Germline CDR1 is SGHKS and CDR2 is YYEKEE (reference sequence). The CDR3: CASSGIYTNTGELFF. DNA of the CDR3: TGTGCCAGCAGCGGGATTTACACGAACACCGGGGAGCTGTTTTTT.

This chain connects TRBV28 to TRBJ2-6, with D uncertain. V was trimmed by 7 bases and J by 5 bases, leaving 15 bases between them. Looked up from germline, CDR1 is MDHEN and CDR2 is SYDVKM. The CDR3 extends over 15 amino acids. The CDR3 spells CASKVGELRANVLTF. For the CDR3, the DNA is TGTGCCAGCAAGGTCGGAGAGCTAAGGGCCAACGTCCTGACTTTC.

The chain recombines TRBV6-6 with TRBJ2-7, with D uncertain. Trimming removed 0 bases from V and 5 bases from J, with 11 bases in between. The CDR3 is 14 amino acids. The germline CDR1 and CDR2 sequences are MNHNY and SVGAGI (reference sequence). The CDR3 reads CASSYSKGKNEQYF. The DNA of the CDR3 is TGTGCCAGCAGTTACTCGAAGGGTAAGAACGAGCAGTACTTC.

The chain recombines TRBV28 with TRBJ1-3, with D unclear. This CDR3 has 14 amino acids. The V gene lost 1 base and the J gene lost 0 bases, with 4 bases spanning the gap. The V gene's germline CDR1 is MDHEN and CDR2 SYDVKM. The CDR3 is CASSLSHSGNTIYF. DNA for the CDR3: TGTGCCAGCAGTTTATCGCACTCTGGAAACACCATATATTTT. Based on the CDR3 plus reference TRBV28 and TRBJ1-3, the full variable domain is DVKVTQSSRYLVKRTGEKVFLECVQDMDHENMFWYRQDPGLGLRLIYFSYDVKMKEKGDIPEGYSVSREKKERFSLILESASTNQTSMYLCASSLSHSGNTIYFGEGSWLTVV.

The rearrangement joins TRBV6-1 to TRBJ1-1, with 8 nucleotides matching TRBD1. The CDR3 length is 13 residues. In germline, CDR1 is MNHNS, CDR2 SASEGT. After removal of 4 bases from V and 3 bases from J, the junction contained 1 base not matched to a gene. The CDR3 region has the DNA TGTGCCAGCAGTGGACAGGGGTACACTGAAGCTTTCTTT. Protein sequence: CASSGQGYTEAFF.

V gene TRBV4-1 combines with J gene TRBJ2-1; TRBD1 aligns across 11 bases. The junction had 8 bases not matched to a gene; V was cut back by 4 bases and J by 9 bases. CDR3 length equals 15 residues. Germline V gene lookup returns CDR1 MGHRA and CDR2 YSYEKL. The DNA for the CDR3 is TGCGCCAGCAGCCTCGGACAGGGGGCGGAAATTGAGCAGTTCTTC. It yields the protein CASSLGQGAEIEQFF.

The chain has TRBV2 and TRBJ1-2; 7 bases are shared with TRBD1. Germline CDR1 SNHLY, CDR2 FYNNEI. The junction had 16 bases not matched to a gene; V was cut back by 11 bases and J by 7 bases. The CDR3 is 14 residues long. DNA of the CDR3: TGTGCCGGGGCAAGAGGGACAGCTCTAGGTGGCTACACCTTC. Translating it yields CAGARGTALGGYTF.

This clone has just one count. The gene calls are TRBV5-1 and TRBJ2-3; 8 positions agree with TRBD2. The CDR3 is made up of 15 amino acids. Unmatched junction bases numbered 3, after V lost 2 bases and J lost 1 base. Germline V CDR1 and CDR2: SGHRS, YFSETQ. In DNA form, the CDR3 reads TGCGCCAGCAGCTTAGCGGGGGCTGGCACAGATACGCAGTATTTT. It is translated as CASSLAGAGTDTQYF.

In this sample, this clone turned up a few times. The chain carries TRBV15 and TRBJ1-5; D is undetermined. The length of the CDR3 is 14 residues. V gave up 3 bases and J gave up 0 bases, with 6 bases separating them. From germline, CDR1 is LNHNV and CDR2 YYDKDF (reference sequence). This chain's CDR3 is CATSSQNSNQPQHF. Here the CDR3 DNA reads TGTGCCACCAGCAGTCAAAATAGCAATCAGCCCCAGCATTTT.

The V call is TRBV7-2, the J call TRBJ2-1; 7 bases are shared with TRBD1. The CDR3 has 15 amino acids. Germline lookup yields CDR1 SGHTA and CDR2 FQGNSA. With 5 bases clipped from V and 6 bases from J, the junction kept 10 bases outside the gene matches. The CDR3 DNA reads TGTGCCAGCAGCCCCGAGGGGGCGGGCCGCAATGAGCAGTTCTTC. Encoded protein: CASSPEGAGRNEQFF.

The chain is built from TRBV7-8 and TRBJ2-1; 10 positions match TRBD2. Germline V lookup: CDR1 SGHVS, CDR2 FQNEAQ. With 3 bases clipped from V and 7 bases from J, the junction kept 9 bases outside the gene matches. The CDR3 spans 16 residues. CDR3 sequence (DNA): TGTGCCAGCAGCTTCCAGGGGCTAGCGGGGGCTAATGAGCAGTTCTTC. Protein: CASSFQGLAGANEQFF.

The CDR3 DNA sequence: TGTGCCAGCAGCTTGTTTGCAGGGGGGGTAAGCAATCAGCCCCAGCATTTT. It is translated as CASSLFAGGVSNQPQHF. The V gene is TRBV5-6, the J gene TRBJ1-5, with 7 nucleotides matching TRBD1. V was clipped by 1 base and J by 1 base; unmatched bases: 8. Looked up from germline, CDR1 is SGHDT and CDR2 is YYEEEE. The CDR3 contains 17 residues.

This clone was counted between two and nine times. The genes are TRBV9 and TRBJ2-3; a weak D match, TRBD2 (6 bases). The length of the CDR3 is 16 residues. Germline loops: CDR1 SGDLS, CDR2 YYNGEE. Trimming left V 0 bases short and J 2 bases short, with 13 bases between. The CDR3 sequence is CASSVGGGETTDTQYF. The CDR3 DNA sequence: TGTGCCAGCAGCGTAGGAGGCGGGGAGACCACAGATACGCAGTATTTT.

The chain joins TRBV18 to TRBJ1-1; unclear D gene. V lost 6 bases and J 0 bases, leaving 11 bases between the germline ends. Germline assignment: CDR1 KGHSH and CDR2 LQKENI. The CDR3 covers 14 residues. The CDR3 is CASSPREMNTEAFF. As DNA, the CDR3 is TGTGCCAGCTCCCCTAGGGAGATGAACACTGAAGCTTTCTTT.

This chain connects TRBV27 to TRBJ1-6; D is undetermined. The CDR3 covers 14 residues. Germline V gives CDR1 MNHEY, CDR2 SMNVEV (reference sequence). V lost 2 bases and J 9 bases, leaving 11 bases between the germline ends. The CDR3 loop reads CASSLDAVGSPLHF. As DNA, the CDR3 is TGTGCCAGCAGTTTAGACGCCGTGGGTTCACCCCTCCACTTT.

The chain combines TRBV4-2 with TRBJ2-3; 7 bases map to TRBD2. With V trimmed by 4 bases and J by 1 base, 2 bases remained unmatched. The CDR3 length is 14 residues. Germline V gene data show CDR1 as LGHNA and CDR2 as YNFKEQ. The CDR3 DNA sequence: TGTGCCAGCAGCCCAGGACTAGGCACAGATACGCAGTATTTT. Protein product: CASSPGLGTDTQYF.

J is TRBJ1-5 and V is TRBV27, with TRBD1 as a possible D gene (5 bases). Germline V lookup: CDR1 MNHEY, CDR2 SMNVEV (reference sequence). V was cut by 3 bases and J by 3 bases, with 9 bases left in between. CDR3 length equals 14 residues. CDR3 bases: TGTGCCAGCAGTTTTCAGGGTCCCAATCAGCCCCAGCATTTT. This sequence encodes CASSFQGPNQPQHF.

The V gene is TRBV9, the J gene TRBJ2-1; either TRBD1 or TRBD2 may supply D (6 bases each). V was cut by 0 bases and J by 7 bases, with 11 bases left in between. This CDR3 has 14 residues. From germline, CDR1 is SGDLS and CDR2 YYNGEE. The CDR3 DNA reads as TGTGCCAGCAGCGTAGCGGGGGCTTGGAATGAGCAGTTCTTC. Protein product: CASSVAGAWNEQFF.

The genes are TRBV4-3 and TRBJ2-1; 11 bases fit TRBD1. Trimming took 0 bases from V and 6 from J; bases not matched to a gene: 4. Germline CDR1 LGHNA, CDR2 YSLEER. This CDR3 is built from 16 residues. The CDR3 region has the DNA TGCGCCAGCAGCCAAGATTCCGGGACAGGGGGCAATGAGCAGTTCTTC. Translated, it gives CASSQDSGTGGNEQFF.

This chain connects TRBV9 to TRBJ2-1; TRBD1 matches 8 bases. This CDR3 has 15 amino acids. Losses at the gene ends were 1 base for V and 9 bases for J; bases not matched to a gene: 9. Germline CDR1 SGDLS, CDR2 YYNGEE. The CDR3 DNA reads as TGTGCCAGCAGCGTACAGAATGGCAGGGGGCGTGAGCAGTTCTTC. Its translation is CASSVQNGRGREQFF.

The chain couples TRBV2 to TRBJ2-4, with 9 bases fitting TRBD1. The junction had 6 bases not matched to a gene; V was cut back by 3 bases and J by 3 bases. This CDR3 contains 16 residues. Germline CDR1 SNHLY, CDR2 FYNNEI. The CDR3 reads CASSDWGQGYKNIQYF. CDR3 nucleotides: TGTGCCAGCAGTGACTGGGGACAGGGATACAAAAACATTCAGTACTTC.

The rearrangement joins TRBV7-2 to TRBJ2-5; 9 bases agree with TRBD2. The CDR3 is 16 amino acids. Germline values: CDR1 SGHTA, CDR2 FQGNSA. Unmatched junction bases numbered 5, after V lost 1 base and J lost 2 bases. In DNA form, the CDR3 reads TGTGCCAGCAGCTTAGGGGGCGGGGGGGCACAAGAGACCCAGTACTTC. This translates into CASSLGGGGAQETQYF.

This clone was counted a few times. The V call is TRBV27, the J call TRBJ2-3; D gene uncertain. CDR1 is MNHEY, CDR2 SMNVEV, per germline (reference sequence). Trimming took off 2 bases at V and 2 bases at J, with 5 bases between the two ends. CDR3 length: 13 amino acids. CDR3 nucleotides: TGTGCCAGCAGTTTACGGAACACAGATACGCAGTATTTT. Its protein product is CASSLRNTDTQYF.

The chain couples TRBV6-5 to TRBJ2-1; 8 bases are a match to TRBD2. The germline CDR1 and CDR2 sequences are MNHEY and SVGAGI. CDR3 length: 16 residues. V lost 4 bases to trimming and J lost 6 bases; unmatched junction nucleotides: 11. The CDR3 DNA follows: TGTGCCAGCAGTTTGGCGGGGGGCGGAGAGTTCAATGAGCAGTTCTTC. It specifies CASSLAGGGEFNEQFF.

The genes are TRBV7-2 and TRBJ2-7; D is possibly TRBD2 (6 bases). The germline V gene encodes CDR1 SGHTA and CDR2 FQGNSA. The CDR3 runs 14 residues. With 0 bases removed from V and 4 bases from J, the gap between germline ends came to 10 bases. CDR3 nucleotides: TGTGCCAGCAGCTTAGCTGTAGGGAGGTACGAGCAGTACTTC. It is translated as CASSLAVGRYEQYF.

This clone was seen more than once but under ten times. This rearrangement joins TRBV5-8 to TRBJ2-2; TRBD1 matches at 10 bases. Germline CDR1 is SGHTS and CDR2 is YDEGEE. The V segment lost 3 bases and the J segment 1 base; nucleotides outside the gene matches: 9. The CDR3 consists of 18 residues. The CDR3: CASSSGTGDLGNTGELFF. The CDR3 region has the DNA TGTGCCAGCAGCTCCGGGACAGGGGATTTGGGGAACACCGGGGAGCTGTTTTTT. Supplemented by reference TRBV5-8 and TRBJ2-2, the full variable domain reads EAGVTQSPTHLIKTRGQQATLRCSPISGHTSVYWYQQALGLGLQFLLWYDEGEERNRGNFPPRFSGRQFPNYSSELNVNALELEDSALYLCASSSGTGDLGNTGELFFGEGSRLTVL.

This rearrangement joins TRBV11-3 to TRBJ2-2, with 7 bases identical to TRBD1. The V gene's germline CDR1 is SGHNT and CDR2 YENEEA. V gave up 2 bases and J gave up 1 base; unmatched junction bases: 1. This CDR3 spans 15 amino acids. CDR3 amino acids: CASSLNRGNTGELFF. As DNA, the CDR3 is TGTGCCAGCAGCTTAAACAGGGGGAACACCGGGGAGCTGTTTTTT.

J is TRBJ2-7 and V is TRBV5-1; D perhaps matches TRBD1 (6 bases). This CDR3 has 13 amino acids. V lost 7 bases, J lost 5 bases, and 16 bases lay in between. From germline, CDR1 is SGHRS and CDR2 YFSETQ. CDR3 bases: TGCGCCAGCGGCACAGGGAGAGGCCACGAGCAGTACTTC. Translating gives CASGTGRGHEQYF.